The rows below give T cell receptor beta chains drawn from one sample of a study of regulatory T cells in long-lasting Graves disease. MiXCR, applied by TCRdb to the multiplex PCR reads, yields one record per CDR3 protein. Among approximately 350,000 distinct CDR3 sequences listed, roughly 20% were seen once. This specimen was peripheral blood mononuclear cells (PBMCs), taken when the disease was refractory, from a patient treated with antithyroid drugs. Receptors originate from a woman between 35 and 50 years old with Graves disease. CDR3s include the opening cysteine and the closing phenylalanine or tryptophan. A D gene is named only where the DNA matches it firmly.

d_call	v_call	j_call	cdr3_aa
TRBD1	TRBV11-2	TRBJ2-5	CASSTPMTGGETQYF
-	TRBV7-2	TRBJ2-2	CASRFVTRSGTNTGELFF
TRBD2	TRBV4-1	TRBJ2-7	CASSQALAGVYEQYF
-	TRBV2	TRBJ2-7	CATSMLPGTQYF
TRBD1	TRBV29-1	TRBJ1-1	CSGAFGTGGKAFF
TRBD1	TRBV7-2	TRBJ2-7	CASSLSTGGLYEQYF
-	TRBV6-5	TRBJ1-1	CASSYTGVEGRTEAFF
-	TRBV4-2	TRBJ2-4	CASSQEAGGVKNIQYF
-	TRBV5-1	TRBJ2-2	CASSWRDSQTGELFF
-	TRBV2	TRBJ1-4	CASSPGSSFNEKLFF
-	TRBV2	TRBJ1-1	CASTLDRNTEAFF
-	TRBV28	TRBJ2-2	CASSLYGSRFLGGELFF
TRBD1	TRBV4-2	TRBJ2-7	CASSQGRQGAYEQYF
-	TRBV29-1	TRBJ1-3	CSVERVSSHSGNTIYF
-	TRBV27	TRBJ1-1	CASSLTRKRKNTEAFF
TRBD2	TRBV28	TRBJ2-1	CASSLSSGPANEQFF
TRBD2	TRBV24-1	TRBJ2-5	CATSDLGGKQTQYF